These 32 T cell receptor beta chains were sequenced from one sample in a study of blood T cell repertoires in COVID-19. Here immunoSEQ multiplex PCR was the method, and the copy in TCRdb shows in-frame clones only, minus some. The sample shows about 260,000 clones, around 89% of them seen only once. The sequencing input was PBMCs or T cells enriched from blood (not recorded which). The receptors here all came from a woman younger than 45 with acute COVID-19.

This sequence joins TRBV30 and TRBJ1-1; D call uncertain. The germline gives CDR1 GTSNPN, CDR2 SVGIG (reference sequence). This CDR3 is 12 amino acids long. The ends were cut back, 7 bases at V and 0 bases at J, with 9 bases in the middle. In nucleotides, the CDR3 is TGTGCCTTAACTAGGGTGAACACTGAAGCTTTCTTT. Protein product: CALTRVNTEAFF.

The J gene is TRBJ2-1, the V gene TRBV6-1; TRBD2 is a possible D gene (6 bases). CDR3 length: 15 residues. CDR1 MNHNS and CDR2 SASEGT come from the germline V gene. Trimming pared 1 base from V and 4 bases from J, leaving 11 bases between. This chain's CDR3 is CASSEGVGSYNEQFF. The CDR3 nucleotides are TGTGCCAGCAGTGAAGGGGTCGGGAGTTACAATGAGCAGTTCTTC.

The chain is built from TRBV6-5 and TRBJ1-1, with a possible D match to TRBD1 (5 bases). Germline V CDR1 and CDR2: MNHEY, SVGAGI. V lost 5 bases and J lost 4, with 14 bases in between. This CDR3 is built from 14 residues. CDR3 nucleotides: TGTGCCAGCAGTAAGCCTGGGGGAGGCACTGAAGCTTTCTTT. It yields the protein CASSKPGGGTEAFF.

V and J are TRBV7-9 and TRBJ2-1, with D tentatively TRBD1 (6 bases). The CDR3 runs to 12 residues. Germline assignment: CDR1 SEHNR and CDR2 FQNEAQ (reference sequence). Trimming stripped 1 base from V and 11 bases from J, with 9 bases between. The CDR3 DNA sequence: TGTGCCAGCAGCTTAGGACAGGTTCAGCAGTTCTTC. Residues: CASSLGQVQQFF.

In DNA form, the CDR3 reads TGTGCCAGCAGCTTAGCTCTGACTAGCGGAGCTGACAATGAGCAGTTCTTC. Protein sequence: CASSLALTSGADNEQFF. V gene TRBV7-9 combines with J gene TRBJ2-1, with 9 nucleotides matching TRBD2. Germline-derived CDR1 and CDR2 are SEHNR and FQNEAQ (reference sequence). V shed 0 bases and J 5 bases; nucleotides not matched to a gene: 8. The CDR3 runs 17 residues.

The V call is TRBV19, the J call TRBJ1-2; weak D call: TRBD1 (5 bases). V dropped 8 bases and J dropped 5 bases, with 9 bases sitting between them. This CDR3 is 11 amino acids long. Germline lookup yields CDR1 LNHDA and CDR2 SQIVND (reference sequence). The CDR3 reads CASGAGYGYTF. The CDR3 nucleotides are TGTGCCAGTGGGGCAGGGTATGGCTACACCTTC.

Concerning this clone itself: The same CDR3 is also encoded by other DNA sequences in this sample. This CDR3 is CASSMGTGGSYEQYF. DNA for the CDR3: TGTGCCAGTAGTATGGGGACAGGGGGATCCTACGAGCAGTACTTC. This chain links TRBV19 with TRBJ2-7; 11 nucleotides agree with TRBD1. CDR3 size: 15 residues. Germline V CDR1 and CDR2: LNHDA, SQIVND (reference sequence). V was pared by 3 bases and J by 1 base, with 2 bases of the junction left unmatched.

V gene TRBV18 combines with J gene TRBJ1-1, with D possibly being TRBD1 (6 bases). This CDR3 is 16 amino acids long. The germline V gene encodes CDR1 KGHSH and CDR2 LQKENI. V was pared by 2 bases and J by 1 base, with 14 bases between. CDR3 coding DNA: TGTGCCAGCTCACCAATCGGCAGGGGAACGAACACTGAAGCTTTCTTT. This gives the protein CASSPIGRGTNTEAFF.

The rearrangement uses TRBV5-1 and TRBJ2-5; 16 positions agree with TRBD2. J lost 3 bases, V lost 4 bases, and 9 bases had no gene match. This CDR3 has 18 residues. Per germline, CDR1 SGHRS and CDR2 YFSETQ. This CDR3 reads CASSAGTSGRASEETQYF. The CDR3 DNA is TGCGCCAGCAGCGCCGGGACTAGCGGGAGGGCCTCAGAAGAGACCCAGTACTTC.

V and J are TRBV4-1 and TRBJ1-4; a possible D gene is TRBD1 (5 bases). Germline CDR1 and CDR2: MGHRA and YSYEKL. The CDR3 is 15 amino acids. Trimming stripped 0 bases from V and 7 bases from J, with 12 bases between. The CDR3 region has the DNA TGCGCCAGCAGCCAAGAGGGGGGAGTGGGTGAAAAACTGTTTTTT. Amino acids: CASSQEGGVGEKLFF.

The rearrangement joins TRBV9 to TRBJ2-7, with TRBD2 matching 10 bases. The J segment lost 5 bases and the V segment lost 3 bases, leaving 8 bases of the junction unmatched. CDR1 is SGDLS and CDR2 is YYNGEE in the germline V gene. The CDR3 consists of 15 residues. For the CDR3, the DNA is TGTGCCAGCAGCGAATCTAGCGGGAGTTACCACGAGCAGTACTTC. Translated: CASSESSGSYHEQYF.

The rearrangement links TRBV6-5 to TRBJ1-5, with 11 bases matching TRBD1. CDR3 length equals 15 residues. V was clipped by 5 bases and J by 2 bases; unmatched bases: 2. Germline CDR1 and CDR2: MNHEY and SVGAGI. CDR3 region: CASSLGQGGNQPQHF. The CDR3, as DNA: TGTGCCAGCAGTCTGGGACAGGGGGGCAATCAGCCCCAGCATTTT.

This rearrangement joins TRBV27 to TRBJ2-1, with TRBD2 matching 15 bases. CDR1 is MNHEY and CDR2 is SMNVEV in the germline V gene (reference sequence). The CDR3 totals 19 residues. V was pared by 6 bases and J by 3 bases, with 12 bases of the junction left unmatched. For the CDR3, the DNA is TGTGCCAGCAGCCTATACCCGGGACTAGCGGGAGGAATCTACAATGAGCAGTTCTTC. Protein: CASSLYPGLAGGIYNEQFF.

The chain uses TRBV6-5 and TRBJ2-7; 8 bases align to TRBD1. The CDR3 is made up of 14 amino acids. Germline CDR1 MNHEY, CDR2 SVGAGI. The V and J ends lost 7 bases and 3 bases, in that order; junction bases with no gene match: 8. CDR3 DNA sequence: TGTGCCAGCACCGATACAGGGGGTGGCTACGAGCAGTACTTC. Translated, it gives CASTDTGGGYEQYF.

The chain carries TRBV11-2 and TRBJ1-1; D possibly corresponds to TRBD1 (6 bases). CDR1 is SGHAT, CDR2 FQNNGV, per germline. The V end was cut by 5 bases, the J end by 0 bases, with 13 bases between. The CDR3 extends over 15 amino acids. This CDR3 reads CASSPTGTMNTEAFF. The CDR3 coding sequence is TGTGCCAGCAGCCCGACCGGGACAATGAACACTGAAGCTTTCTTT.

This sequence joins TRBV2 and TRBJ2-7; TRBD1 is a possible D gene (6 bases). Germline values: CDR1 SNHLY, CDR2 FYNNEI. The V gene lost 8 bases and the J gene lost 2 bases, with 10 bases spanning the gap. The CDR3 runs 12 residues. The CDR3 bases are TGTGCCAGCCAAAGGGACACCTACGAGCAGTACTTC. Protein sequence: CASQRDTYEQYF.

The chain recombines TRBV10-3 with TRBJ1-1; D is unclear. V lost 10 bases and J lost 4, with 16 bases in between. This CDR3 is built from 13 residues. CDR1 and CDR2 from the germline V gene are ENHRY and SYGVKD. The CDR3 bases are TGTGCCACTACCTCGGCTCCGGGCACTGAAGCTTTCTTT. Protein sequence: CATTSAPGTEAFF.

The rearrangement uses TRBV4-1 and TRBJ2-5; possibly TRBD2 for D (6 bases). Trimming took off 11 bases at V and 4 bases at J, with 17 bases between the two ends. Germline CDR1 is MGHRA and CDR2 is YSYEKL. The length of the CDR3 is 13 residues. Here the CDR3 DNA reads TGCGCCGGGAGCCGACTAGTCGGAGAGACCCAGTACTTC. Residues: CAGSRLVGETQYF.

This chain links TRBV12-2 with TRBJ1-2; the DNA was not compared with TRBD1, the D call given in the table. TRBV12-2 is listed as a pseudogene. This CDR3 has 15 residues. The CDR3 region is CASRLVGGRGDGYTF. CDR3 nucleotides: TGTGCAAGTCGCTTAGTCGGAGGCAGGGGAGATGGCTACACCTTC.

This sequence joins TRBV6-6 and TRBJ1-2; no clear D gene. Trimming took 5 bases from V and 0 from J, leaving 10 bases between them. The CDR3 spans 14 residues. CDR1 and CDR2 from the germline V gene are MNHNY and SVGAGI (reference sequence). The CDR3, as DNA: TGTGCCAGCAGTCTCCCGTTTACTAACTATGGCTACACCTTC. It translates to CASSLPFTNYGYTF.

CDR3 DNA sequence: TGTGCCAGCAAGCGGGCGGACAATCAGCCCCAGCATTTT. Protein sequence: CASKRADNQPQHF. This chain links TRBV28 with TRBJ1-5; no reliable D call. The CDR3 is 13 residues long. The V gene's germline CDR1 is MDHEN and CDR2 SYDVKM. The V gene lost 7 bases and the J gene lost 3 bases, with 10 bases spanning the gap. Full variable domain (missing parts from reference TRBV28 and TRBJ1-5): DVKVTQSSRYLVKRTGEKVFLECVQDMDHENMFWYRQDPGLGLRLIYFSYDVKMKEKGDIPEGYSVSREKKERFSLILESASTNQTSMYLCASKRADNQPQHFGDGTRLSIL.

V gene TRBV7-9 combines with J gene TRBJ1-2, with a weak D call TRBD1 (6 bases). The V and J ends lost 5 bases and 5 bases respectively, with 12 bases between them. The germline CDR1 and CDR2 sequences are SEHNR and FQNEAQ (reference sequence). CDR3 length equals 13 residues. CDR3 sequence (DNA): TGTGCCAGCAGCCTGGGGGGGCGGTATGGCTACACCTTC. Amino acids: CASSLGGRYGYTF.

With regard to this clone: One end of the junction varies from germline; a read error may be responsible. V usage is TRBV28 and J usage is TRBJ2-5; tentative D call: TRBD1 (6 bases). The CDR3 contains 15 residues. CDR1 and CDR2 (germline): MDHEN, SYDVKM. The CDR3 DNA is TGTGCCAGCAGTGTCCGGGACATGGCCCAAGAGGCCCAGTACTTC. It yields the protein CASSVRDMAQEAQYF. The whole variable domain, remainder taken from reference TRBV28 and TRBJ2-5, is DVKVTQSSRYLVKRTGEKVFLECVQDMDHENMFWYRQDPGLGLRLIYFSYDVKMKEKGDIPEGYSVSREKKERFSLILESASTNQTSMYLCASSVRDMAQEAQYFGPGTRLLVL.

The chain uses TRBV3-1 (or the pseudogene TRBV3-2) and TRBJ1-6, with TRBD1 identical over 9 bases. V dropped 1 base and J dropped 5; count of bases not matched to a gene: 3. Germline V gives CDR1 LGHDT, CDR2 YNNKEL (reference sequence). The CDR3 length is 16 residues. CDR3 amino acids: CASSQGWDRDNSPLHF. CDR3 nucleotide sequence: TGTGCCAGCAGCCAAGGTTGGGACAGGGATAATTCACCCCTCCACTTT.

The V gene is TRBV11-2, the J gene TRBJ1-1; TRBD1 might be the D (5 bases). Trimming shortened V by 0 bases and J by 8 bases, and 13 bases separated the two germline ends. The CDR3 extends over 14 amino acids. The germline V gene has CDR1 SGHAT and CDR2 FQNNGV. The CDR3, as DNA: TGTGCCAGCAGCTTAGATCCTCGTGGGGCGGAAGCTTTCTTT. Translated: CASSLDPRGAEAFF.

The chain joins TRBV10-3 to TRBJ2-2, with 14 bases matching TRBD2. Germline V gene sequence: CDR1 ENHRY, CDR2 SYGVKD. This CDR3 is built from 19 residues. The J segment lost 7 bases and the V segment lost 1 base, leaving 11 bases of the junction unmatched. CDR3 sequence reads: CAISEFSGTSGSRNGELFF. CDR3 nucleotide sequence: TGTGCCATCAGTGAGTTCTCTGGGACTAGCGGGAGTCGGAACGGGGAGCTGTTTTTT.

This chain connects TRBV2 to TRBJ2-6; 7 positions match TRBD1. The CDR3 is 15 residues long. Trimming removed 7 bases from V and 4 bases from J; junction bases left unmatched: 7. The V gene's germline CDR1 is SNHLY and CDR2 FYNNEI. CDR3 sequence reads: CASTRQGSGANVLTF. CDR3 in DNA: TGTGCCAGCACACGACAGGGCTCCGGGGCCAACGTCCTGACTTTC.

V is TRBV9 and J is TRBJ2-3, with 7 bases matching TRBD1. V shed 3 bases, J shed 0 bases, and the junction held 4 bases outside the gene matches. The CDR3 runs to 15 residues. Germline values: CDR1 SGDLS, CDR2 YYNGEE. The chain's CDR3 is CASSAGQFSTDTQYF. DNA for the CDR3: TGTGCCAGCAGCGCGGGACAGTTCAGCACAGATACGCAGTATTTT.

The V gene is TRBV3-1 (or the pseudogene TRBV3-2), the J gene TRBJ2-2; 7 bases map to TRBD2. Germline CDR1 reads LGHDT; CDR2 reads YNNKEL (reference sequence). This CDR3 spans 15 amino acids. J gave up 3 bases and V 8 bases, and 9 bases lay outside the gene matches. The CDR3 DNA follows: TGTGCCAGCGGGAGGGGCGGGAGCTACACCGGGGAGCTGTTTTTT. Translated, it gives CASGRGGSYTGELFF.

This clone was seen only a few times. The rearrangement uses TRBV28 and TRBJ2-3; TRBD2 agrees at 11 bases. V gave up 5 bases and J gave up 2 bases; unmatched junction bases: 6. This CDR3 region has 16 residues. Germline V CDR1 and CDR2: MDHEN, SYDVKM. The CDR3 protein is CASSIPGLAATDTQYF. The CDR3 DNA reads TGTGCCAGCAGTATACCGGGACTAGCGGCCACAGATACGCAGTATTTT.

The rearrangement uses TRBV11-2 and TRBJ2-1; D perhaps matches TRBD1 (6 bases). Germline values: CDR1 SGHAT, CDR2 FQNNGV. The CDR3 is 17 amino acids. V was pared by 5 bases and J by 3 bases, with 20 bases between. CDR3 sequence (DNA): TGTGCCAGCAGCCCGGAGCCGTTGGGGGCTGACTACAATGAGCAGTTCTTC. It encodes CASSPEPLGADYNEQFF.

Here the CDR3 DNA reads TGTGCCAGCAGCCAAGACGGGGTCAGGGCGGGAGACCAGTACTTC. This codes for CASSQDGVRAGDQYF. The chain uses TRBV3-1 (or the pseudogene TRBV3-2) and TRBJ2-7, with 7 bases aligning to TRBD2. There are 15 residues in the CDR3. Germline V CDR1 and CDR2: LGHDT, YNNKEL (reference sequence). The V gene end was trimmed by 0 bases and the J gene end by 10 bases; junction bases not matched to a gene: 12.